Following are 25 T cell receptor beta chains from one sample sequenced in a study of blood T cell repertoires in COVID-19. Using immunoSEQ multiplex PCR, the repertoire was profiled, and TCRdb retains in-frame clones only, with some absent. Seen here are about 43,000 clones, just under 90% observed once, and the top ten hold approximately 4%. The source material was peripheral blood. These receptors came from a middle-aged man with COVID-19, enrolled during active disease.

CDR3 nucleotides: TGTGCCAGTAGTATAGGAGTCTCCGGGGAGCAGTACTTC. It yields the protein CASSIGVSGEQYF. The gene calls are TRBV19 and TRBJ2-7, with no clear D. Germline V gene data show CDR1 as LNHDA and CDR2 as SQIVND (reference sequence). CDR3 length: 13 residues. The V end lost 1 base, the J end lost 7 bases, and 11 bases lay between the germline ends.

This clone occurred a few times. CDR3 residues: CASSRESAGGMSYNEQFF. The CDR3 nucleotides read TGTGCCAGCAGTCGGGAGAGTGCTGGGGGAATGTCCTACAATGAGCAGTTCTTC. This rearrangement joins TRBV2 to TRBJ2-1, with D possibly TRBD2 on 6 matching bases. CDR1 is SNHLY, CDR2 FYNNEI, per germline. This CDR3 contains 18 residues. Trimming cost V 5 bases and J 1 base, with 21 bases left between them.

The chain links TRBV5-1 to TRBJ1-1, with D perhaps TRBD1 (6 bases). The V end lost 0 bases, the J end lost 5 bases, and 14 bases lay between the germline ends. The CDR3 is made up of 15 amino acids. CDR1 and CDR2 (germline): SGHRS, YFSETQ. The CDR3: CASSLDPGGGTEAFF. The CDR3 DNA reads TGCGCCAGCAGCTTGGATCCTGGGGGCGGAACTGAAGCTTTCTTT.

About this clone: The junction departs from germline at one end; a sequencing error may be responsible. This chain joins TRBV6-1 and TRBJ1-6; the D is unclear. Germline values: CDR1 MNHNS, CDR2 SASEGT. The CDR3 is 11 residues long. This CDR3 is CASSERGWKIF. Here the CDR3 DNA reads TGTGCCAGCAGTGAAAGAGGCTGGAAAATCTTT.

The V gene is TRBV2, the J gene TRBJ1-2, with unresolved D. The germline V gene encodes CDR1 SNHLY and CDR2 FYNNEI. V was trimmed by 6 bases and J by 3 bases, leaving 5 bases between them. The CDR3 covers 11 residues. In DNA form, the CDR3 reads TGTGCCAGCAGCCCGGACTATGGCTACACCTTC. Translation: CASSPDYGYTF. Full variable domain (outside the CDR3, taken from reference TRBV2 and TRBJ1-2): EPEVTQTPSHQVTQMGQEVILRCVPISNHLYFYWYRQILGQKVEFLVSFYNNEISEKSEIFDDQFSVERPDGSNFTLKIRSTKLEDSAMYFCASSPDYGYTFGSGTRLTVV.

The rearrangement joins TRBV28 to TRBJ2-5, with TRBD2 matching 7 bases. V lost 1 base, J lost 6 bases, and 11 bases stayed unmatched. CDR1 MDHEN and CDR2 SYDVKM come from the germline V gene. This CDR3 spans 16 amino acids. The CDR3 sequence is CASSLSASGGRQTQYF. The CDR3 bases are TGTGCCAGCAGTTTATCGGCTAGCGGAGGGCGCCAGACCCAGTACTTC.

V and J are TRBV2 and TRBJ2-7; D is possibly TRBD1 (5 bases). The ends were cut back, 1 base at V and 0 bases at J, with 13 bases in the middle. The germline CDR1 and CDR2 sequences are SNHLY and FYNNEI. The length of the CDR3 is 16 residues. This chain's CDR3 is CASSEDLGRNSYEQYF. DNA for the CDR3: TGTGCCAGCAGTGAAGATTTGGGGCGGAACTCCTACGAGCAGTACTTC.

The CDR3, as DNA: TGTGCCAGCAGTTTATCTTACACAGATACGCAGTATTTT. Residues: CASSLSYTDTQYF. The chain links TRBV2 to TRBJ2-3; no reliable D call. In germline, CDR1 is SNHLY, CDR2 FYNNEI. The length of the CDR3 is 13 residues. V was pared by 5 bases and J by 2 bases, with 8 bases between.

The chain uses TRBV7-8 and TRBJ1-3; TRBD1 might be the D (5 bases). The V gene lost 1 base and the J gene lost 2 bases, with 9 bases spanning the gap. The CDR3 contains 15 residues. Germline V gene data show CDR1 as SGHVS and CDR2 as FQNEAQ. For the CDR3, the DNA is TGTGCCAGCAGCTTAGGGCCGGGGGCTGGAAACACCATATATTTT. Translation: CASSLGPGAGNTIYF.

This sequence joins TRBV29-1 and TRBJ2-2, with D perhaps TRBD1 (5 bases). The CDR3 length is 13 residues. Germline V lookup: CDR1 SQVTM, CDR2 ANQGSEA. Trimming removed 1 base at V and 5 bases at J, with 8 bases between. CDR3 residues: CSVEGGVTGELFF. Written as DNA, the CDR3 is TGCAGCGTTGAAGGGGGCGTTACCGGGGAGCTGTTTTTT.

The chain links TRBV28 to TRBJ2-2, with a tentative D call TRBD2 (5 bases). The V end was cut by 7 bases, the J end by 7 bases, with 19 bases between. The CDR3 is 15 amino acids. CDR1 and CDR2 (germline): MDHEN, SYDVKM. CDR3 DNA: TGTGCCAGCACTTTCAGCGGCAGTGTTGGCGGGGAGCTGTTTTTT. Translation: CASTFSGSVGGELFF.

The DNA of the CDR3 is TGCGCCAGCAGTGAATCGGGCAGGGGCACTGAAGCTTTCTTT. It specifies CASSESGRGTEAFF. V and J are TRBV10-1 and TRBJ1-1, with a tentative D call TRBD1 (6 bases). V was clipped by 3 bases and J by 4 bases, with 12 bases between them. Germline-derived CDR1 and CDR2 are WNHNN and SYGVQD (reference sequence). The CDR3 loop spans 14 amino acids.

The chain combines TRBV20-1 with TRBJ2-1; D not resolved. V gave up 3 bases and J gave up 0 bases, with 9 bases separating them. Germline values: CDR1 DFQATT, CDR2 SNEGSKA (reference sequence). The CDR3 extends over 14 amino acids. CDR3 DNA: TGCAGTGCTAGTGAGCACTCCTCCTACAATGAGCAGTTCTTC. It codes for CSASEHSSYNEQFF.

In its sample, this clone was seen a few times. V gene TRBV4-1 combines with J gene TRBJ2-7, with D tentatively TRBD1 (6 bases). The V end was cut by 5 bases, the J end by 3 bases, with 11 bases between. From germline, CDR1 is MGHRA and CDR2 YSYEKL. The CDR3 runs to 13 residues. CDR3 in amino acids: CASSYRDNYEQYF. CDR3 DNA: TGCGCCAGCAGCTACCGGGACAACTACGAGCAGTACTTC.

The chain employs TRBV24-1 and TRBJ2-2; D is unclear. The V gene lost 0 bases and the J gene lost 4 bases, with 5 bases spanning the gap. CDR1 is KGHDR and CDR2 is SFDVKD in the germline V gene. The CDR3 runs to 14 residues. CDR3 in amino acids: CATSDLAGTGELFF. The CDR3 nucleotides read TGTGCCACCAGTGATTTGGCCGGCACCGGGGAGCTGTTTTTT.

This rearrangement joins TRBV11-1 to TRBJ1-2, with 8 bases fitting TRBD1. The germline CDR1 and CDR2 sequences are SGHAT and FQDESV (reference sequence). Trimming cost V 0 bases and J 0 bases; bases outside gene matches: 12. CDR3 length: 19 amino acids. CDR3 region: CASSLAAPGQGRTNYGYTF. The CDR3 DNA reads as TGTGCCAGCAGCTTAGCGGCCCCAGGACAGGGCAGAACTAACTATGGCTACACCTTC.

This clone was seen a handful of times. The chain joins TRBV28 to TRBJ1-2; 9 positions match TRBD1. The CDR3 extends over 13 amino acids. Germline values: CDR1 MDHEN, CDR2 SYDVKM. The trim removed 7 bases at V and 5 bases at J, leaving 5 bases unmatched. The CDR3 here is CASMGQGWYGYTF. The CDR3 DNA follows: TGTGCCAGCATGGGACAGGGATGGTATGGCTACACCTTC.

The V call is TRBV9, the J call TRBJ2-5; 9 bases are shared with TRBD2. Germline V gene data show CDR1 as SGDLS and CDR2 as YYNGEE. The CDR3 extends over 16 amino acids. V lost 4 bases to trimming and J lost 0 bases; unmatched junction nucleotides: 7. The DNA of the CDR3 is TGTGCCAGCAGCTCAGAGGCGGGGGGGCACCAAGAGACCCAGTACTTC. Protein product: CASSSEAGGHQETQYF.

The chain has TRBV21-1 and TRBJ1-4. TRBV21-1 is labeled a pseudogene. The CDR3 sequence is 14 residues long. Written as DNA, the CDR3 is TGTGCCAGCCTAAAATGGCCAGGGAGGGAAAAACTGTTTTTT. Residues: CASLKWPGREKLFF.

This chain uses TRBV7-9 with TRBJ1-6; 8 bases match TRBD1. CDR3 size: 15 residues. CDR1 is SEHNR, CDR2 FQNEAQ, per germline (reference sequence). With 5 bases clipped from V and 10 bases from J, the junction kept 10 bases outside the gene matches. The DNA for the CDR3 is TGTGCCAGCAGCAATCGGACAGGGCCCGGATCACCCCTCCACTTT. It translates to CASSNRTGPGSPLHF.

The rearrangement links TRBV11-3 to TRBJ2-7; D remains unclear. The V end lost 2 bases, the J end lost 4 bases, and 9 bases lay between the germline ends. The V gene's germline CDR1 is SGHNT and CDR2 YENEEA. This CDR3 is built from 13 residues. The CDR3 nucleotides are TGTGCCAGCAGCTTACGGTCGTCGTACGAGCAGTACTTC. Residues: CASSLRSSYEQYF.

CDR3 DNA: TGTGCCAGCAGTTTAACAGGGGCCTATGGCTACACCTTC. Protein product: CASSLTGAYGYTF. The chain recombines TRBV27 with TRBJ1-2; 7 nucleotides agree with TRBD1. Germline V CDR1 and CDR2: MNHEY, SMNVEV (reference sequence). The CDR3 totals 13 residues. V lost 2 bases to trimming and J lost 4 bases; unmatched junction nucleotides: 1.

The chain joins TRBV10-3 to TRBJ2-5; 9 bases align to TRBD2. CDR1 and CDR2 from the germline V gene are ENHRY and SYGVKD. The CDR3 totals 16 residues. V gave up 4 bases and J gave up 1 base; unmatched junction bases: 7. CDR3 sequence (DNA): TGTGCCATCAGTGTATTAAGCGGGGGGCCCCAAGAGACCCAGTACTTC. Encoded protein: CAISVLSGGPQETQYF.

In DNA form, the CDR3 reads TGTGCCAGCAGTACTTTAGCGGCTACCTACGAGCAGTACTTC. Protein: CASSTLAATYEQYF. This chain links TRBV2 with TRBJ2-7, with a tentative D call TRBD2 (6 bases). The V end lost 5 bases, the J end lost 2 bases, and 13 bases lay between the germline ends. CDR3 length equals 14 residues. Germline V gene sequence: CDR1 SNHLY, CDR2 FYNNEI.

This clone was seen just once. The gene calls are TRBV12-3 or TRBV12-4 and TRBJ1-5; D may be TRBD1 (5 bases). V shed 6 bases and J shed 7 bases, with 10 bases lying between them. The CDR3 is 12 residues long. The CDR3 DNA is TGTGCCAGCAGCCCCAGGGCCCAGCCCCAGCATTTT. Translated: CASSPRAQPQHF.